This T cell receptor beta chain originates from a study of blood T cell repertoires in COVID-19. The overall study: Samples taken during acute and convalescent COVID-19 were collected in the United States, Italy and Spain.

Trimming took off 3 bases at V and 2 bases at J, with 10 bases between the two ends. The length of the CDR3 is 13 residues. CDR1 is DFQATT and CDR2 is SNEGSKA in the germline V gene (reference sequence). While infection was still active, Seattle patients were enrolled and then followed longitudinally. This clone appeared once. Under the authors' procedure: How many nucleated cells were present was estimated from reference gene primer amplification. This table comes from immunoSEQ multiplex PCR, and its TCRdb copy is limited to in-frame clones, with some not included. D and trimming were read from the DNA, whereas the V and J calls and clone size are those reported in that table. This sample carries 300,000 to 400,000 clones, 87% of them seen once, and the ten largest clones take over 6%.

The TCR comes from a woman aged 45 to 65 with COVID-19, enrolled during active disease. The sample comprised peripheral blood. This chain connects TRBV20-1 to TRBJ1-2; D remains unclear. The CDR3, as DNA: TGCAGTGCTAGTCTAGCGGAGAACTATGGCTACACCTTC. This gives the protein CSASLAENYGYTF.